A single TCR beta chain is shown here with its context. Assay used: immunoSEQ multiplex PCR; TCRdb lists only in-frame clones, some missing. The data contain around 33,000 clones, roughly 80% of them singletons. Autoimmune disease history or systemic immunosuppression disqualified patients. These data are taken from a study of OX40 agonist ivuxolimab in advanced cancers. V lost 7 bases and J 6 bases, leaving 14 bases between the germline ends. Per the germline V gene, CDR1 is SGHKS and CDR2 is YYEKEE (reference sequence). The CDR3 runs to 13 residues. Specimen: CD4+ or CD8+ T cells sorted from blood, collected in a trial of the OX40 agonist ivuxolimab. This sequence was found in an adult with an advanced solid tumor such as melanoma, head and neck, liver or kidney cancer. The V gene is TRBV5-5, the J gene TRBJ1-5; a possible D gene is TRBD1 (5 bases). The CDR3 protein is CASGAIRGQPQHF. CDR3 nucleotide sequence: TGTGCCAGCGGGGCCATTAGAGGTCAGCCCCAGCATTTT.